This T cell receptor (beta chain) is from a study of blood T cells in healthy people across ages. Study-level points and caveats: Among T cells, TCR beta diversity per million cells dropped roughly linearly as age rose.

Each donor gave 9 to 10 milliliters of peripheral blood. Per-sample PBMC isolation yielded at least 6.5 million cells. This clonotype was seen only a few times. Its antigen is not identified. Germline lookup yields CDR1 LNHNV and CDR2 YYDKDF (reference sequence). The CDR3 totals 16 residues. V lost 8 bases and J 3 bases, leaving 20 bases between the germline ends. The second PCR ran roughly 6 to 12 cycles with a sample-barcoded 5' primer and J-beta primers. From the 5' RACE reads, TCRdb called clonotypes with MiXCR, one entry per CDR3 protein. Of about 620,000 distinct CDR3 sequences listed, 40% to 65% are singletons.

Sequencing was performed on blood. The chain recombines TRBV15 with TRBJ2-4; possibly TRBD1 or TRBD2 for D (5 bases each). This sequence originates from an elderly woman in good health. The CDR3 sequence is CATGEGIGVDKNIQYF. CDR3 nucleotide sequence: TGTGCCACCGGAGAGGGCATAGGGGTTGACAAAAACATTCAGTACTTC.